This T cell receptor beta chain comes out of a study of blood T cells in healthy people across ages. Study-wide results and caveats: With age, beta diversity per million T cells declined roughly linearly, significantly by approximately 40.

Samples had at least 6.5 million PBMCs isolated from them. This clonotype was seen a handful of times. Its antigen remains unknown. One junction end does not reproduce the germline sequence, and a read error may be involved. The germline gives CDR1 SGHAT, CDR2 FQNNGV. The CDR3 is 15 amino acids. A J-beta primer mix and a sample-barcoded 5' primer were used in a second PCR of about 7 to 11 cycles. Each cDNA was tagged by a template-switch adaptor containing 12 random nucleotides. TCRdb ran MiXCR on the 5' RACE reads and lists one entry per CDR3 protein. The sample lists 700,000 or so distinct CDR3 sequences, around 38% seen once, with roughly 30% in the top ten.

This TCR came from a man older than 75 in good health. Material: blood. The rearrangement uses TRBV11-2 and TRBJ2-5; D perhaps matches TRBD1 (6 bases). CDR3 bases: TGTGCCAGCAGTTTAGATCGCAGGGACAAAGAGACCCAGTACTTC. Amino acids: CASSLDRRDKETQYF. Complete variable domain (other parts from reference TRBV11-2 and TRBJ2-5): EAGVAQSPRYKIIEKRQSVAFWCNPISGHATLYWYQQILGQGPKLLIQFQNNGVVDDSQLPKDRFSAERLKGVDSTLKIQPAKLEDSAVYLCASSLDRRDKETQYFGPGTRLLVL.